Listed below are T cell receptor beta chains from one sample, sequenced in a study of T cell responses to AZD1222 COVID-19 vaccine. Data came from immunoSEQ multiplex PCR; TCRdb stores just in-frame clones and leaves some out. The sample holds tens of thousands of clones, approximately 85% seen once. Sequencing used peripheral blood, obtained 28 days after the second AZD1222 dose. These receptors were taken from an adult who received the AZD1222 COVID-19 vaccine. The CDR3 runs from the conserved cysteine through the conserved F or W. Each record gives: D gene, clone size, V gene, J gene, CDR3 protein, CDR3 DNA. A D gene is named only where the DNA matches it firmly. Size is stated for part of the rows, as once, few or many counts, or as a class when the clone is expanded.

D: NA
size: once
V: TRBV7-2
J: TRBJ2-1
CDR3: CASSLGGFRYSDEQFF
DNA: TGTGCCAGCAGCTTAGGAGGGTTCCGGTACAGCGATGAGCAGTTCTTC

D: NA
size: NA
V: TRBV15
J: TRBJ1-4
CDR3: CATSRGVLMEKLFF
DNA: TGTGCCACCAGCAGGGGCGTGTTGATGGAAAAACTGTTTTTT

D: TRBD1
size: NA
V: TRBV2
J: TRBJ2-2
CDR3: CASDSPWDRATGELFF
DNA: TGTGCCAGTGACTCCCCTTGGGACAGGGCCACCGGGGAGCTGTTTTTT

D: NA
size: NA
V: TRBV30
J: TRBJ2-3
CDR3: CAWMRGLGTDTQYF
DNA: TGTGCCTGGATGCGGGGCCTAGGCACAGATACGCAGTATTTT

D: NA
size: NA
V: TRBV7-9
J: TRBJ1-1
CDR3: CASSLVAENTEAFF
DNA: TGTGCCAGCAGCTTAGTGGCAGAGAACACTGAAGCTTTCTTT

D: NA
size: NA
V: TRBV5-1
J: TRBJ1-2
CDR3: CASSLSFRASGYGYTF
DNA: TGCGCCAGCAGCTTGTCGTTCCGGGCCAGCGGCTATGGCTACACCTTC

D: TRBD1
size: NA
V: TRBV29-1
J: TRBJ1-5
CDR3: CSVETGDQPQHF
DNA: TGCAGCGTGGAAACAGGGGATCAGCCCCAGCATTTT

D: NA
size: NA
V: TRBV7-3
J: TRBJ1-5
CDR3: CASTWDTEGGNQPQHF
DNA: TGTGCCAGCACCTGGGACACAGAGGGAGGCAATCAGCCCCAGCATTTT

D: NA
size: NA
V: TRBV2
J: TRBJ2-3
CDR3: CASQRTTSTDTQYF
DNA: TGTGCCAGCCAGCGCACGACTAGCACAGATACGCAGTATTTT

D: NA
size: few
V: TRBV11-2
J: TRBJ2-7
CDR3: CASSSHAGSEQYF
DNA: TGTGCCAGCAGCTCGCACGCGGGAAGCGAGCAGTACTTC

D: TRBD2
size: few
V: TRBV14
J: TRBJ2-7
CDR3: CASSRISGRGYEQYF
DNA: TGTGCCAGCAGCCGAATCAGCGGGAGGGGCTACGAGCAGTACTTC

D: TRBD1
size: NA
V: TRBV4-3
J: TRBJ1-2
CDR3: CASSKGTGVNNYGYTF
DNA: TGCGCCAGCAGCAAAGGGACAGGAGTCAATAACTATGGCTACACCTTC

D: TRBD1
size: NA
V: TRBV28
J: TRBJ1-2
CDR3: CASSSGQGSPYYGYTF
DNA: TGTGCCAGCAGCTCCGGACAGGGGTCCCCGTACTATGGCTACACCTTC

D: NA
size: NA
V: TRBV19
J: TRBJ1-5
CDR3: CASSILLAGVGQPQHF
DNA: TGTGCCAGTAGTATACTACTCGCAGGGGTAGGGCAGCCCCAGCATTTT

D: NA
size: NA
V: TRBV5-1
J: TRBJ1-1
CDR3: CASSLGLTTEMNTEAFF
DNA: TGCGCCAGCAGCTTGGGCCTTACGACAGAAATGAACACTGAAGCTTTCTTT

D: TRBD2
size: NA
V: TRBV4-3
J: TRBJ2-2
CDR3: CASSQVTSGINTGELFF
DNA: TGCGCCAGCAGCCAAGTGACTAGCGGGATAAACACCGGGGAGCTGTTTTTT

D: NA
size: NA
V: TRBV6-5
J: TRBJ1-2
CDR3: CASSYSKMGSYGYTF
DNA: TGTGCCAGCAGTTACTCGAAGATGGGCAGCTATGGCTACACCTTC

D: TRBD1
size: few
V: TRBV5-1
J: TRBJ1-1
CDR3: CASSFTGGANTEAFF
DNA: TGCGCCAGCAGCTTTACAGGGGGCGCGAACACTGAAGCTTTCTTT

D: NA
size: NA
V: TRBV27
J: TRBJ2-7
CDR3: CASSFQGQRQYF
DNA: TGTGCCAGCAGTTTTCAGGGGCAGAGGCAGTACTTC

D: NA
size: once
V: TRBV19
J: TRBJ1-3
CDR3: CASSMRGLGNTIYF
DNA: TGTGCCAGTAGTATGAGGGGACTCGGAAACACCATATATTTT

D: TRBD2
size: few
V: TRBV24-1
J: TRBJ2-1
CDR3: CATSDLGLAGANEQFF
DNA: TGTGCCACCAGTGATTTGGGACTAGCGGGAGCCAATGAGCAGTTCTTC

D: NA
size: NA
V: TRBV27
J: TRBJ2-5
CDR3: CASSFEGAETQYF
DNA: TGTGCCAGCAGTTTCGAGGGTGCCGAGACCCAGTACTTC

D: NA
size: once
V: TRBV11-3
J: TRBJ2-7
CDR3: CASSLGSQISYEQYF
DNA: TGTGCCAGCAGCTTAGGGTCACAGATATCCTACGAGCAGTACTTC

D: NA
size: NA
V: TRBV7-2
J: TRBJ2-3
CDR3: CASSSLVPVSDTQYF
DNA: TGTGCCAGCAGCTCCCTAGTGCCCGTGTCAGATACGCAGTATTTT

D: NA
size: NA
V: TRBV30
J: TRBJ2-3
CDR3: CAWSVGAASTDTQYF
DNA: TGTGCCTGGAGTGTTGGGGCAGCGAGCACAGATACGCAGTATTTT

D: NA
size: NA
V: TRBV12-5
J: TRBJ1-2
CDR3: CASGRGQGIYGYTF
DNA: TGTGCTAGTGGTCGCGGCCAGGGCATCTATGGCTACACCTTC

D: TRBD2
size: once
V: TRBV27
J: TRBJ2-1
CDR3: CASSLLAGGYNEQFF
DNA: TGTGCCAGCAGTTTATTAGCGGGAGGTTACAATGAGCAGTTCTTC

D: NA
size: NA
V: TRBV9
J: TRBJ2-5
CDR3: CASSVAYRGETQYF
DNA: TGTGCCAGCAGCGTAGCCTATAGGGGGGAGACCCAGTACTTC

D: TRBD1
size: NA
V: TRBV4-3
J: TRBJ1-4
CDR3: CASSLGTGGWDEKLFF
DNA: TGCGCCAGCAGCTTAGGGACAGGGGGCTGGGATGAAAAACTGTTTTTT

D: NA
size: NA
V: TRBV21-1
J: TRBJ1-3
CDR3: CASSAWTGFSGNTIYF
DNA: TGTGCCAGCAGCGCCTGGACAGGTTTCTCTGGAAACACCATATATTTT

D: NA
size: NA
V: TRBV7-3
J: TRBJ1-1
CDR3: CASSLIGDTEAFF
DNA: TGTGCCAGCAGCTTAATCGGGGACACTGAAGCTTTCTTT

D: NA
size: few
V: TRBV7-9
J: TRBJ1-2
CDR3: CASSRDHGYTF
DNA: TGTGCCAGCTCTCGGGACCATGGCTACACCTTC

D: NA
size: NA
V: TRBV7-7
J: TRBJ2-1
CDR3: CASSPDTYNEQLF
DNA: TGTGCCAGCAGCCCCGACACCTACAATGAGCAGCTCTTC

D: NA
size: NA
V: TRBV7-2
J: TRBJ1-1
CDR3: CASSLISMNTEAFF
DNA: TGTGCCAGCAGTCTAATAAGTATGAACACTGAAGCTTTCTTT

D: NA
size: NA
V: TRBV4-1
J: TRBJ2-7
CDR3: CASSQAPRGSQKSYEQYF
DNA: TGCGCCAGCAGCCAAGCCCCCCGGGGTAGCCAAAAATCCTACGAGCAGTACTTC

D: NA
size: NA
V: TRBV28
J: TRBJ2-1
CDR3: CASLGYEQFF
DNA: TGTGCCAGCTTGGGTTATGAGCAGTTCTTC

D: NA
size: NA
V: TRBV9
J: TRBJ2-3
CDR3: CASGISGLTDTQYF
DNA: TGTGCCAGCGGGATTAGCGGCCTCACAGATACGCAGTATTTT

D: TRBD1
size: NA
V: TRBV28
J: TRBJ1-1
CDR3: CASSFLKTGGLLNTEAFF
DNA: TGTGCCAGCAGTTTTTTGAAGACAGGGGGCCTCCTGAACACTGAAGCTTTCTTT

D: TRBD1
size: NA
V: TRBV6-6
J: TRBJ1-1
CDR3: CASSPGTGLITEAFF
DNA: TGTGCCAGCAGCCCCGGGACAGGGCTGATCACTGAAGCTTTCTTT

D: NA
size: once
V: TRBV18
J: TRBJ1-6
CDR3: CASSPVGLVDSPLHF
DNA: TGTGCCAGCTCACCGGTGGGGCTAGTCGATTCACCCCTCCACTTT

D: NA
size: NA
V: TRBV5-1
J: TRBJ1-1
CDR3: CASSFGSGGQGLTNTEAFF
DNA: TGCGCCAGCAGCTTTGGTAGCGGGGGGCAGGGGTTAACAAACACTGAAGCTTTCTTT

D: NA
size: NA
V: TRBV15
J: TRBJ1-1
CDR3: CATSRALTRGAEAFF
DNA: TGTGCCACCAGCAGAGCGCTGACCAGGGGTGCTGAAGCTTTCTTT

D: TRBD2
size: once
V: TRBV28
J: TRBJ2-3
CDR3: CASVASGDTQYF
DNA: TGTGCCAGCGTGGCTAGCGGAGATACGCAGTATTTT

D: TRBD1
size: once
V: TRBV4-1
J: TRBJ1-5
CDR3: CASSPGQGALQPQHF
DNA: TGCGCCAGCAGCCCGGGACAGGGGGCTCTTCAGCCCCAGCATTTT

D: TRBD1
size: NA
V: TRBV28
J: TRBJ2-4
CDR3: CASSSLHRGDIQYF
DNA: TGTGCCAGCAGTTCCCTGCACAGGGGGGACATTCAGTACTTC

D: NA
size: few
V: TRBV9
J: TRBJ1-4
CDR3: CASSVWGDTREKLFF
DNA: TGTGCCAGCAGCGTATGGGGGGACACCCGTGAAAAACTGTTTTTT

D: NA
size: once
V: TRBV19
J: TRBJ1-1
CDR3: CASSMRDLNTEAFF
DNA: TGTGCCAGTAGTATGAGGGACTTAAACACTGAAGCTTTCTTT

D: NA
size: NA
V: TRBV29-1
J: TRBJ2-3
CDR3: CSVGVVTDTQYF
DNA: TGCAGCGTCGGGGTGGTAACAGATACGCAGTATTTT

D: NA
size: NA
V: TRBV20-1
J: TRBJ1-2
CDR3: CSASVPGANYGYTF
DNA: TGCAGTGCTAGTGTCCCAGGGGCCAACTATGGCTACACCTTC

D: NA
size: NA
V: TRBV2
J: TRBJ1-6
CDR3: CASSADSHNSPLHF
DNA: TGTGCCAGCAGTGCTGACAGCCATAATTCACCCCTCCACTTT

D: TRBD1
size: NA
V: TRBV2
J: TRBJ1-2
CDR3: CASRAGQGPNYGYTF
DNA: TGTGCCAGCAGGGCGGGACAGGGACCCAACTATGGCTACACCTTC

D: NA
size: once
V: TRBV19
J: TRBJ1-2
CDR3: CASREAADYGYTF
DNA: TGTGCCAGTAGAGAGGCAGCGGACTATGGCTACACCTTC

D: NA
size: NA
V: TRBV7-9
J: TRBJ2-7
CDR3: CASSLGGLDTPYEQYF
DNA: TGTGCCAGCAGCTTAGGAGGGTTGGACACACCCTACGAGCAGTACTTC

D: TRBD1
size: NA
V: TRBV15
J: TRBJ1-6
CDR3: CATSGWDRGNSPLHF
DNA: TGTGCCACCAGCGGTTGGGACAGGGGCAATTCACCCCTCCACTTT

D: NA
size: NA
V: TRBV5-1
J: TRBJ1-1
CDR3: CASSLAETEAFF
DNA: TGCGCCAGCAGCTTGGCCGAGACTGAAGCTTTCTTT

D: NA
size: NA
V: TRBV7-8
J: TRBJ1-5
CDR3: CASSPEGGRNQPQHF
DNA: TGTGCCAGCAGCCCCGAGGGGGGTCGCAATCAGCCCCAGCATTTT

D: NA
size: NA
V: TRBV7-9
J: TRBJ2-7
CDR3: CASSPDFLDEQYF
DNA: TGTGCCAGCAGCCCGGATTTTCTCGACGAGCAGTACTTC

D: NA
size: once
V: TRBV7-9
J: TRBJ2-3
CDR3: CASSKDGRRTDTQYF
DNA: TGTGCCAGCAGCAAAGACGGGAGACGCACAGATACGCAGTATTTT

D: NA
size: NA
V: TRBV7-9
J: TRBJ2-3
CDR3: CASSPTPGPGTDTQYF
DNA: TGTGCCAGCAGCCCTACTCCGGGACCCGGCACAGATACGCAGTATTTT

D: TRBD1
size: NA
V: TRBV6-1
J: TRBJ1-2
CDR3: CASSEGQGVYGYTF
DNA: TGTGCCAGCAGTGAGGGACAGGGTGTCTATGGCTACACCTTC